Listed below are T cell receptor beta chains from one sample, sequenced in a study of cytomegalovirus exposure and HLA in healthy donors. Method: immunoSEQ multiplex PCR; TCRdb's copy keeps in-frame clones and lacks some. With approximately 52,000 clones in the sample, the ten largest clones hold more than 9%. The sequenced material came from PBMCs. The receptors were sampled from a woman aged 60-70 years in good health and CMV-seropositive. Each CDR3 is given with its conserved first and last residue. Each record gives: J gene, V gene, D gene, CDR3 DNA, CDR3 protein. A D gene is named only where the DNA matches it firmly.

TRBJ2-7,TRBV29-1,NA,TGCAGCGTTGAAGGGAGAAAGGCTCGCGAGCAGTACTTC,CSVEGRKAREQYF
TRBJ1-6,TRBV6-1,TRBD1,TGTGCCAGCATCTTACAGGGGAATTCACCCCTCCACTTT,CASILQGNSPLHF
TRBJ1-1,TRBV19,NA,TGTGCCAGTACCTCAAGCAGGGGTGAAGCTTTCTTT,CASTSSRGEAFF
TRBJ2-7,TRBV10-3,TRBD2,TGTGCCATCAGTGGGGGGGAGCGGGGGGGTCCCTACGAGCAGTACTTC,CAISGGERGGPYEQYF
TRBJ1-5,TRBV4-1,NA,TGCGCCAGCAGCCAAGATCCGGGAGTACAGCCCCAGCATTTT,CASSQDPGVQPQHF
TRBJ2-1,TRBV28,NA,TGTGCCAGCACCGGGGGGAGCAGGGGGCATAATGAGCAGTTCTTC,CASTGGSRGHNEQFF
TRBJ1-2,TRBV6-1,NA,TGTGCCACCAGGACAACCTCTTACGATGGCTACACCTTC,CATRTTSYDGYTF
TRBJ1-5,TRBV27,NA,TGTGCCAGCGGGCAGGGTGGGCAGCACCAGCATTTT,CASGQGGQHQHF
TRBJ2-1,TRBV19,TRBD2,TGTGCCAGTAGCACGCCCAGCGGGGGCACGCGCTCCTACAATGAGCAGTTCTTC,CASSTPSGGTRSYNEQFF
TRBJ1-5,TRBV28,NA,TGTGCCAGCATCCCCGATAGGGGTTCGAGTCAGCCCCAGCATTTT,CASIPDRGSSQPQHF
TRBJ2-7,TRBV25-1,NA,TGTGCCAGCAGCGGGGTACACCCGGGGGACGAGCAGTACTTC,CASSGVHPGDEQYF
TRBJ1-1,TRBV6-1,NA,TGTGCCAGCAGTCAAAGACAGAACACTGAAGCTTTCTTT,CASSQRQNTEAFF